The rows below give T cell receptor beta chains drawn from one sample of a study of OX40 agonist ivuxolimab in advanced cancers. Repertoires were generated with immunoSEQ multiplex PCR, while TCRdb's copy carries only in-frame clones and drops some. This table has around 40,000 clones, 75% to 85% appearing once. The starting material was CD4+ or CD8+ T cells sorted from blood, obtained in a trial of the OX40 agonist ivuxolimab. The source is an adult with an advanced solid tumor such as melanoma, head and neck, liver or kidney cancer. The CDR3 runs from the conserved cysteine through the conserved F or W. The order of the fields is V gene, J gene, D gene, CDR3 protein. The D gene is left open where the match is weak.

V gene: TRBV11-2; J gene: TRBJ1-4; D gene: TRBD1; CDR3 protein: CASSFGTGHNEKLFF
V gene: TRBV29-1; J gene: TRBJ1-2; D gene: NA; CDR3 protein: CSVRTPAYGYTF
V gene: TRBV10-3; J gene: TRBJ1-5; D gene: NA; CDR3 protein: CAIAEERGQPQHF
V gene: TRBV5-1; J gene: TRBJ2-7; D gene: NA; CDR3 protein: CASSLGVAGSTYEQYF
V gene: TRBV21-1; J gene: TRBJ2-7; D gene: NA; CDR3 protein: CASSDVPGQESYEQYF
V gene: TRBV9; J gene: TRBJ1-1; D gene: NA; CDR3 protein: CASSVGDDTEAFF
V gene: TRBV12-2; J gene: TRBJ2-1; D gene: NA; CDR3 protein: CASRLAVLTSGVYNEQFF
V gene: TRBV29-1; J gene: TRBJ1-5; D gene: NA; CDR3 protein: CSVGKEDSNQPQHF
V gene: TRBV7-2; J gene: TRBJ2-5; D gene: TRBD1; CDR3 protein: CASGSLQGAVEETQYF
V gene: TRBV27; J gene: TRBJ1-1; D gene: NA; CDR3 protein: CASRGRGGVTEAFF
V gene: TRBV18; J gene: TRBJ1-1; D gene: TRBD1; CDR3 protein: CASSPLGQGVNTEAFF
V gene: TRBV9; J gene: TRBJ2-2; D gene: NA; CDR3 protein: CASSVGPPGELFF
V gene: TRBV7-3; J gene: TRBJ1-1; D gene: TRBD1; CDR3 protein: CASSLDRDTEAFF